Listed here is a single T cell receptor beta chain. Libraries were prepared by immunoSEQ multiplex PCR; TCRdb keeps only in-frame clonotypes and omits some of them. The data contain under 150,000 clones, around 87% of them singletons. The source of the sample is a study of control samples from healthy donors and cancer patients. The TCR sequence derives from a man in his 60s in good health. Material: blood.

CDR3 sequence: CASSPLPGQLAGDYTF. The CDR3 coding sequence is TGTGCCAGCTCACCTCTACCTGGACAGCTGGCGGGAGACTACACCTTC. The chain joins TRBV18 to TRBJ1-2; D possibly corresponds to TRBD1 (6 bases). The CDR3 totals 16 residues. V was shortened by 3 bases and J by 10 bases, with 24 bases between the two germline ends. Germline CDR1 is KGHSH and CDR2 is LQKENI.